This note documents a single T cell receptor beta chain sequence. What it binds is unknown. The same CDR3 also results from other DNA sequences found in this sample. The CDR3 runs 12 residues. Per germline, CDR1 SGHRS and CDR2 YFSETQ. Trimming cost V 5 bases and J 1 base, with 5 bases left between them. These data are taken from a study of shared clonotypes between healthy human individuals. Study-wide results and caveats: Sharing across four donors was highest in naive CD4 (roughly 5%) and lowest in memory CD8 (around 0.4%).

The protocol was immunoSEQ multiplex PCR, while the TCRdb copy is restricted to in-frame clones and leaves out a portion. The sample lists around 2.5 million clones, 90% to 95% occurring once. This clonotype was sampled from a man younger than 35 in good health. Some clones in this sample may be carry-over from other donors' samples. Input material: naive CD4+ T cells from PBMCs. Noted subset: CD45RA+ positively selected. V and J are TRBV5-1 and TRBJ2-3; weak D call: TRBD2 (5 bases). The CDR3 here is CASRRGTDTQYF. CDR3 in DNA: TGCGCCAGCAGGAGGGGCACAGATACGCAGTATTTT.